The 12 T cell receptor beta chains presented below share a single source sample, sequenced in a study of CD4 T cells in relation to SARS-CoV-2 and coronaviruses. Sequencing was performed with immunoSEQ multiplex PCR; in TCRdb, only in-frame clones are kept and a portion is missing. The sample includes around 34,000 clones, 60% to 85% of them seen just once. Which antigens these TCRs recognize remains unknown. The sample was memory CD4+ T cells from PBMCs, cultured in vitro. These receptors were collected from an adult with COVID-19.

The rearrangement uses TRBV5-1 and TRBJ2-3; 8 bases match TRBD2. CDR3 length: 13 residues. CDR1 is SGHRS, CDR2 YFSETQ, per germline. J lost 4 bases, V lost 4 bases, and 2 bases had no gene match. The CDR3 DNA is TGCGCCAGCAGCATCGGGGGGGCAGATACGCAGTATTTT. Translated, it gives CASSIGGADTQYF.

The V call is TRBV19, the J call TRBJ2-5; D might be TRBD1 (6 bases). Germline V CDR1 and CDR2: LNHDA, SQIVND (reference sequence). Trimming removed 7 bases at V and 4 bases at J, with 10 bases between. The CDR3 is 12 residues long. The CDR3 loop reads CASKETGETQYF. The CDR3 nucleotides are TGTGCCAGTAAGGAGACAGGAGAGACCCAGTACTTC.

The chain is built from TRBV2 and TRBJ2-3; 14 nucleotides agree with TRBD2. Trimming cost V 6 bases and J 3 bases; bases outside gene matches: 23. Germline CDR1 SNHLY, CDR2 FYNNEI. This CDR3 has 22 residues. The CDR3 DNA reads as TGTGCCAGCAGAGATAATCCGGGACTAGCGGGAGAGGGACGGAGATATACAGATACGCAGTATTTT. This translates into CASRDNPGLAGEGRRYTDTQYF. Supplemented by reference TRBV2 and TRBJ2-3, the full variable domain reads EPEVTQTPSHQVTQMGQEVILRCVPISNHLYFYWYRQILGQKVEFLVSFYNNEISEKSEIFDDQFSVERPDGSNFTLKIRSTKLEDSAMYFCASRDNPGLAGEGRRYTDTQYFGPGTRLTVL.

The chain is built from TRBV4-3 and TRBJ2-1; D gene unclear. V lost 3 bases to trimming and J lost 8 bases, with 11 bases between them. Germline CDR1 LGHNA, CDR2 YSLEER. There are 13 residues in the CDR3. The DNA of the CDR3 is TGCGCCAGCAGCCATTCACGGTTTGATGAGCAGTTCTTC. Its translation: CASSHSRFDEQFF.

The V gene is TRBV21-1, the J gene TRBJ2-3; the DNA was not compared with TRBD2, the D call given in the table. TRBV21-1 is an annotated pseudogene. CDR3 size: 17 residues. The DNA of the CDR3 is TGTGCCAGCAGCAATCCCGACACTCGGGGGGTCACAGATACGCAGTATTTT. Its translation: CASSNPDTRGVTDTQYF.

This clone showed up just a few times. This chain joins TRBV11-2 and TRBJ2-2; 12 positions match TRBD2. There are 15 residues in the CDR3. V lost 6 bases, J lost 6 bases, and 5 bases stayed unmatched. Looked up from germline, CDR1 is SGHAT and CDR2 is FQNNGV. CDR3 loop: CASRLTSGSSGELFF. The CDR3 nucleotides are TGTGCCAGCAGACTGACTAGCGGGAGTTCCGGGGAGCTGTTTTTT.

The rearrangement uses TRBV20-1 and TRBJ2-3; no clear D. From germline, CDR1 is DFQATT and CDR2 SNEGSKA (reference sequence). V was trimmed by 3 bases and J by 2 bases, leaving 9 bases between them. The CDR3 loop spans 13 amino acids. As DNA, the CDR3 is TGCAGTGCTAGTTTAGGATCCACAGATACGCAGTATTTT. The encoded protein is CSASLGSTDTQYF.

This clone was observed a handful of times. This sequence joins TRBV19 and TRBJ2-1, with unresolved D. Looked up from germline, CDR1 is LNHDA and CDR2 is SQIVND (reference sequence). The CDR3 is made up of 12 amino acids. Trimming took 7 bases from V and 12 from J, leaving 16 bases between them. This CDR3 reads CASTNRWGVQFF. The CDR3 nucleotides read TGTGCCAGTACCAATCGGTGGGGTGTGCAGTTCTTC.

In its sample, this clone was seen once. The chain is built from TRBV6-5 and TRBJ2-5, with D perhaps TRBD1 (5 bases). The germline V gene encodes CDR1 MNHEY and CDR2 SVGAGI. V dropped 7 bases and J dropped 3 bases, with 6 bases sitting between them. This CDR3 region has 11 residues. CDR3 loop: CASTREETQYF. The CDR3, as DNA: TGTGCCAGCACCAGGGAAGAGACCCAGTACTTC.

The chain uses TRBV19 and TRBJ2-1; tentative D call: TRBD2 (7 bases). V lost 7 bases, J lost 9 bases, and 22 bases lay in between. CDR3 size: 15 residues. Germline V gene lookup returns CDR1 LNHDA and CDR2 SQIVND (reference sequence). This CDR3 is CASTSSTPRGGEQFF. The CDR3 region has the DNA TGTGCCAGTACCTCCTCGACTCCAAGGGGGGGTGAGCAGTTCTTC.

The chain carries TRBV3-1 (or the pseudogene TRBV3-2) and TRBJ2-3; 9 bases agree with TRBD2. The CDR3 contains 17 residues. The germline V gene encodes CDR1 LGHDT and CDR2 YNNKEL (reference sequence). Trimming took 1 base from V and 2 from J; bases not matched to a gene: 7. This chain's CDR3 is CASSQAPGLATTDTQYF. In DNA form, the CDR3 reads TGTGCCAGCAGCCAAGCCCCCGGACTAGCGACCACAGATACGCAGTATTTT.

The V and J genes are TRBV2 and TRBJ2-3, with a possible D match to TRBD2 (5 bases). V lost 6 bases and J 4 bases, leaving 11 bases between the germline ends. CDR3 length: 13 amino acids. Germline V gene data show CDR1 as SNHLY and CDR2 as FYNNEI. CDR3 residues: CASRTSFSDTQYF. DNA for the CDR3: TGTGCCAGCAGAACTAGTTTTTCAGATACGCAGTATTTT.